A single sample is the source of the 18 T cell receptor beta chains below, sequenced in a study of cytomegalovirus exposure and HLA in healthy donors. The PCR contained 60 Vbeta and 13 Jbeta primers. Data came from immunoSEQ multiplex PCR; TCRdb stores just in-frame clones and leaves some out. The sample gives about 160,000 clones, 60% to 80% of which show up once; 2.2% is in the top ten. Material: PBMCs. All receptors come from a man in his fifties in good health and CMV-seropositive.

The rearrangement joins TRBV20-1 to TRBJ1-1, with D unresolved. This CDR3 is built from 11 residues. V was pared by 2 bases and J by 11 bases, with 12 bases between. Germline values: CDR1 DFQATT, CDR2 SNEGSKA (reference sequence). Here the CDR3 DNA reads TGCAGTGCTAGACCCAGCCGGGTGGCTTTCTTT. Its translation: CSARPSRVAFF.

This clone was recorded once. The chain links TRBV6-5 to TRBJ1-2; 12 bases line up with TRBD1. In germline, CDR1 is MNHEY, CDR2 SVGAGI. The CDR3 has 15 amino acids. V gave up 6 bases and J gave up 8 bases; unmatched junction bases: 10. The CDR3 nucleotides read TGTGCCAGCAGAGATCCGGGACAGGGGGCTAAGGGCTACACCTTC. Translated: CASRDPGQGAKGYTF.

The chain's CDR3 is CASSPPGLAGNEQFF. The CDR3 nucleotides read TGTGCCAGCAGTCCCCCGGGACTAGCGGGCAATGAGCAGTTCTTC. V and J are TRBV7-8 and TRBJ2-1, with 12 bases aligning to TRBD2. Looked up from germline, CDR1 is SGHVS and CDR2 is FQNEAQ. The CDR3 extends over 15 amino acids. V trimming: 6 bases; J trimming: 6 bases; junction bases outside the gene matches: 6.

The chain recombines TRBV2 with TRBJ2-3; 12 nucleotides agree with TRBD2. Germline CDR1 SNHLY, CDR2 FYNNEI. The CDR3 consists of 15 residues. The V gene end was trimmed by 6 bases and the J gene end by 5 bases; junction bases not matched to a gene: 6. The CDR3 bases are TGTGCCAGCAGCACTAGCGGGGGGTTAGTAGATACGCAGTATTTT. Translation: CASSTSGGLVDTQYF.

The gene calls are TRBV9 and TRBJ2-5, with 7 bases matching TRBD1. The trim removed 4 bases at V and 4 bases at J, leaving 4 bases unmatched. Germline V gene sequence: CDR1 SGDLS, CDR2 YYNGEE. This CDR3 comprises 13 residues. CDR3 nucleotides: TGTGCCAGCAGCCCCCGGGACAGAGAGACCCAGTACTTC. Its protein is CASSPRDRETQYF.

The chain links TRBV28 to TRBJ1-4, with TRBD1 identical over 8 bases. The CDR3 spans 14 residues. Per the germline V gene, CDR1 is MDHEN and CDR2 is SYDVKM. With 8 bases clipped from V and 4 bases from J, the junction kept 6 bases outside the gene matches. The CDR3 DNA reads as TGTGCCAGCGGGGGGACAGGTTTTAATGAAAAACTGTTTTTT. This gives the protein CASGGTGFNEKLFF.

The chain's CDR3 is CVTGTGASNQPQHF. The CDR3 region has the DNA TGTGTCACAGGAACAGGGGCTAGCAATCAGCCCCAGCATTTT. The chain employs TRBV5-4 and TRBJ1-5; 7 nucleotides line up with TRBD1. The germline CDR1 and CDR2 sequences are SGHNT and YYREEE (reference sequence). The CDR3 runs to 14 residues.

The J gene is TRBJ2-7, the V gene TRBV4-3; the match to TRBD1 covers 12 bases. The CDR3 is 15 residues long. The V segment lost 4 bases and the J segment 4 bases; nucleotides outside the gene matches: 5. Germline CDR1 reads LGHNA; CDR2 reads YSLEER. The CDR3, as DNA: TGCGCCAGCAGCCGCCAGGGACAGGGGGCGTACGAGCAGTACTTC. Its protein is CASSRQGQGAYEQYF.

CDR3 sequence (DNA): TGTGCCAGCAGCCCGAGTGGGGGGGTTGGCTACACCTTC. Protein: CASSPSGGVGYTF. The rearrangement joins TRBV9 to TRBJ1-2; tentatively, D is TRBD1 (5 bases). The CDR3 spans 13 residues. CDR1 is SGDLS and CDR2 is YYNGEE in the germline V gene. The V and J ends lost 4 bases and 7 bases respectively, with 14 bases between them.

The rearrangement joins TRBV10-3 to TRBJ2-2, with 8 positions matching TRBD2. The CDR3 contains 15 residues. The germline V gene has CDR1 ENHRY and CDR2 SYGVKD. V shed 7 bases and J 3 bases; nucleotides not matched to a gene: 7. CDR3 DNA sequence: TGTGCCATCACCTCGGGACTAGGGGACACCGGGGAGCTGTTTTTT. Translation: CAITSGLGDTGELFF.

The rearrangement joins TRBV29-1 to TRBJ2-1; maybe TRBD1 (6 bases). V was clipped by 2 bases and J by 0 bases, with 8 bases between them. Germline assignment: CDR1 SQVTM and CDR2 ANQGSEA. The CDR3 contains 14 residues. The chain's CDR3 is CSVEYRDSYNEQFF. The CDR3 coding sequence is TGCAGCGTTGAATACAGGGACTCCTACAATGAGCAGTTCTTC.

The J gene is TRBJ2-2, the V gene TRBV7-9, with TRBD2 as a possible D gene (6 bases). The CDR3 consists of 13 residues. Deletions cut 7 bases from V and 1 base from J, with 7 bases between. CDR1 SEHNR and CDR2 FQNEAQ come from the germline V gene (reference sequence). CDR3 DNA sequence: TGTGCCAGCACCGGGGGGAACACCGGGGAGCTGTTTTTT. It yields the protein CASTGGNTGELFF.

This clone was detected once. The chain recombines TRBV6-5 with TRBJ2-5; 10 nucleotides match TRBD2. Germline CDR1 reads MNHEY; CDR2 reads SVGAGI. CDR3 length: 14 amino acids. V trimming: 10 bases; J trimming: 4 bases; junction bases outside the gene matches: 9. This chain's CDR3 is CATSAGGIRETQYF. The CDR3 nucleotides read TGTGCCACCTCAGCGGGGGGGATCAGAGAGACCCAGTACTTC.

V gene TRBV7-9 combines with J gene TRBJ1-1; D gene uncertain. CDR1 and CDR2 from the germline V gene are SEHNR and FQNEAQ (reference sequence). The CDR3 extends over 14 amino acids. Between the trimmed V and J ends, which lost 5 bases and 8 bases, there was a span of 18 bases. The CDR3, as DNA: TGTGCCAGCAGCCCCTGGACCTCCGGAGGGGAAGCTTTCTTT. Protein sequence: CASSPWTSGGEAFF.

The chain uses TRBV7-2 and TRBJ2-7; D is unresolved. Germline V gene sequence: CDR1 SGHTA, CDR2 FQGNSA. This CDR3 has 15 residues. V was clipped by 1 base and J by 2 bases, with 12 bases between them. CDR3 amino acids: CASSLVADPTYEQYF. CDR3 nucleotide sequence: TGTGCCAGCAGCTTAGTAGCAGACCCGACCTACGAGCAGTACTTC.

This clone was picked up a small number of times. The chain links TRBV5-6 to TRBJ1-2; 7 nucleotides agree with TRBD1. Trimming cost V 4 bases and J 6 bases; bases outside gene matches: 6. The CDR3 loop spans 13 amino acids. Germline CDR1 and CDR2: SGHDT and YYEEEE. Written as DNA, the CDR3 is TGTGCCAGCAGCCCCGGGACAGTTAATGGCTACACCTTC. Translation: CASSPGTVNGYTF.

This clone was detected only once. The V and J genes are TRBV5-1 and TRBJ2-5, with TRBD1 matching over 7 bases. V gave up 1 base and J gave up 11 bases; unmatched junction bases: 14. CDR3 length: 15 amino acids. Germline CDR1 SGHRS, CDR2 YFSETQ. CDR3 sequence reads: CASSLQGQAAREQYF. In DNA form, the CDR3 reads TGCGCCAGCAGCTTGCAAGGACAGGCGGCTCGTGAGCAGTACTTC.

CDR3 sequence: CASSLSSTSGGSEETQYF. The CDR3 DNA reads as TGTGCCAGCAGTTTATCCTCTACTAGCGGGGGGTCAGAAGAGACCCAGTACTTC. V and J are TRBV28 and TRBJ2-5; 12 nucleotides line up with TRBD2. Trimming cost V 1 base and J 3 bases; bases outside gene matches: 9. CDR3 length equals 18 residues. Germline CDR1 and CDR2: MDHEN and SYDVKM.